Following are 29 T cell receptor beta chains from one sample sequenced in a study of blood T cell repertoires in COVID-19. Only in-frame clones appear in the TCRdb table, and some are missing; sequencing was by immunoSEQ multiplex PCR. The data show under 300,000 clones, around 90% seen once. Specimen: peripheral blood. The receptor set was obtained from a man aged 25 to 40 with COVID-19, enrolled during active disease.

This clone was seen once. CDR3 protein: CASSAQNLLSGNTIYF. The CDR3 bases are TGTGCCAGCAGCGCACAGAACCTTCTCTCTGGAAACACCATATATTTT. The chain employs TRBV9 and TRBJ1-3; no definite D call. V lost 3 bases and J 0 bases, leaving 13 bases between the germline ends. This CDR3 is 16 amino acids long. Germline V CDR1 and CDR2: SGDLS, YYNGEE.

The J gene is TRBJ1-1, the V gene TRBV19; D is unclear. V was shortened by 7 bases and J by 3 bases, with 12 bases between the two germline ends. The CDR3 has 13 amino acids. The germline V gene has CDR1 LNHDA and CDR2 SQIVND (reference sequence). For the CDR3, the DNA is TGTGCCAGTAAAACCCTACGTGACACTGAAGCTTTCTTT. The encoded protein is CASKTLRDTEAFF.

The CDR3 DNA reads TGTGCCAGCAGCCGGTTAGCTAGCGGGATGAACACCGGGGAGCTGTTTTTT. Its protein product is CASSRLASGMNTGELFF. The chain employs TRBV7-6 and TRBJ2-2, with 9 bases aligning to TRBD2. CDR3 length: 17 residues. With 5 bases clipped from V and 1 base from J, the junction kept 8 bases outside the gene matches. Germline CDR1 and CDR2: SGHVS and FNYEAQ.

CDR3 DNA sequence: TGTGCCAGCAGCGCTCCGCCCTGGCAGGGAGGAATAGAGACCCAGTACTTC. This encodes CASSAPPWQGGIETQYF. V usage is TRBV3-1 (or the pseudogene TRBV3-2) and J usage is TRBJ2-5; D is possibly TRBD2 (6 bases). Germline V CDR1 and CDR2: LGHDT, YNNKEL (reference sequence). There are 17 residues in the CDR3. V shed 5 bases and J shed 4 bases, with 23 bases lying between them.

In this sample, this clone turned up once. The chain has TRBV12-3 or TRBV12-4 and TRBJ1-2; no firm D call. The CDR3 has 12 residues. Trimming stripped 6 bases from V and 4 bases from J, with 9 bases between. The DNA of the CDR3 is TGTGCCAGCAGCCAACAGCCCTATGGCTACACCTTC. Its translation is CASSQQPYGYTF.

CDR3 region: CSVGEPTGGSNYGYTF. The CDR3 region has the DNA TGCAGCGTTGGGGAGCCGACAGGGGGCTCTAACTATGGCTACACCTTC. This chain connects TRBV29-1 to TRBJ1-2; the match to TRBD1 covers 10 bases. Losses at the gene ends were 4 bases for V and 0 bases for J; bases not matched to a gene: 8. CDR1 SQVTM and CDR2 ANQGSEA come from the germline V gene. CDR3 length equals 16 residues. Together with reference TRBV29-1 and TRBJ1-2, the CDR3 gives the full variable domain: SAVISQKPSRDICQRGTSLTIQCQVDSQVTMMFWYRQQPGQSLTLIATANQGSEATYESGFVIDKFPISRPNLTFSTLTVSNMSPEDSSIYLCSVGEPTGGSNYGYTFGSGTRLTVV.

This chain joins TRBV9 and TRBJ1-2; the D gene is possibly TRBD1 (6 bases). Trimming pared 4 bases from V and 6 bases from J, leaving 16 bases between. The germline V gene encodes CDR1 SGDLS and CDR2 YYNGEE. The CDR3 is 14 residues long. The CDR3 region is CASSPYRQENGYTF. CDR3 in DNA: TGTGCCAGCAGCCCATACCGACAGGAAAATGGCTACACCTTC.

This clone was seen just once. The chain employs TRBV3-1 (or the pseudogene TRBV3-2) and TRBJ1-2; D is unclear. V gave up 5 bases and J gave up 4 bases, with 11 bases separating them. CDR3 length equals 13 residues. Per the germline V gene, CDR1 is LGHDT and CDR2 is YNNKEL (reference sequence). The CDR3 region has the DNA TGTGCCAGCAGCTCAGATGGCTCCTATGGCTACACCTTC. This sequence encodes CASSSDGSYGYTF.

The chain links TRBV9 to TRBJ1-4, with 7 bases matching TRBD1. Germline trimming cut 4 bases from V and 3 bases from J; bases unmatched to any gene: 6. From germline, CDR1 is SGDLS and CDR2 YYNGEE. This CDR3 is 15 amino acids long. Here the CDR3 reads CASSLTGDSNEKLFF. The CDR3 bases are TGTGCCAGCAGCCTTACAGGGGATTCTAATGAAAAACTGTTTTTT.

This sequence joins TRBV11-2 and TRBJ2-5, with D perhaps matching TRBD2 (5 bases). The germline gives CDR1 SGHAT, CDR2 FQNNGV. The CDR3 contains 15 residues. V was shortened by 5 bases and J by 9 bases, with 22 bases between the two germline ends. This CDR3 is CASSPTPLTGVSQYF. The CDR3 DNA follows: TGTGCCAGCAGCCCTACCCCCCTTACCGGGGTTTCCCAGTACTTC.

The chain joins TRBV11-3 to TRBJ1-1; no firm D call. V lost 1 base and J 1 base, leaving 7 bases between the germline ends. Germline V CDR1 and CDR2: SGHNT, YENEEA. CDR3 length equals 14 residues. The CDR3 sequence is CASSLATENTEAFF. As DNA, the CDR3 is TGTGCCAGCAGCTTAGCCACAGAGAACACTGAAGCTTTCTTT.

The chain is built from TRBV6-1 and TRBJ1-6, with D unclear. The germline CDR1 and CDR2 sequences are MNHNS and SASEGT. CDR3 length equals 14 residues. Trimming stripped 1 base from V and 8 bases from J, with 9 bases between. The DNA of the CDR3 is TGTGCCAGCAGTGAAGATGAGGGATATTCACCCCTCCACTTT. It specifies CASSEDEGYSPLHF.

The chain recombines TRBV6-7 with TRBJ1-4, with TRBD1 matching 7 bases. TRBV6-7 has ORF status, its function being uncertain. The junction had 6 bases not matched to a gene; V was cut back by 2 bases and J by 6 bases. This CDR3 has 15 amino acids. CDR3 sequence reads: CASSYGGTDHEKLFF. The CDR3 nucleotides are TGTGCCAGCAGTTACGGAGGGACAGATCATGAAAAACTGTTTTTT.

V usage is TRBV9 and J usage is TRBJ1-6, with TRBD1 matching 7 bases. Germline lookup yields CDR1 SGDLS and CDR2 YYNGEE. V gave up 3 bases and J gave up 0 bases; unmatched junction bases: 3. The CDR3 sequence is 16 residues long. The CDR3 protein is CASSGGDSSYNSPLHF. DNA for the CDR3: TGTGCCAGCAGCGGAGGGGACAGCTCCTATAATTCACCCCTCCACTTT.

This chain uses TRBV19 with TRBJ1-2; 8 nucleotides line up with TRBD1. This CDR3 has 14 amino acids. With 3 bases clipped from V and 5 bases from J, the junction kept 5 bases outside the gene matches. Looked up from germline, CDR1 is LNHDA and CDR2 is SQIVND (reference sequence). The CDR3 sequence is CASSIQGARYGYTF. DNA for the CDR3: TGTGCCAGTAGTATTCAGGGGGCGCGGTATGGCTACACCTTC.

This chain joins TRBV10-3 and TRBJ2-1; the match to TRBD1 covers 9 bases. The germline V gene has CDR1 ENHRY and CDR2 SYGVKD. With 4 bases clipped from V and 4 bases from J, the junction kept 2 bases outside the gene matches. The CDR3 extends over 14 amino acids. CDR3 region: CAISGGQGYNEQFF. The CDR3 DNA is TGTGCCATCAGTGGGGGACAGGGTTACAATGAGCAGTTCTTC.

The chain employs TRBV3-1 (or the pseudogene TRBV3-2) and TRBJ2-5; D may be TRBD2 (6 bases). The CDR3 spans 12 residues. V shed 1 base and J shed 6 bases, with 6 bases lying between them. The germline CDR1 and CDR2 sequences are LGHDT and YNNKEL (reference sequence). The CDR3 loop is CASSQGGKTQYF. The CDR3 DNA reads TGTGCCAGCAGCCAAGGCGGGAAGACCCAGTACTTC.

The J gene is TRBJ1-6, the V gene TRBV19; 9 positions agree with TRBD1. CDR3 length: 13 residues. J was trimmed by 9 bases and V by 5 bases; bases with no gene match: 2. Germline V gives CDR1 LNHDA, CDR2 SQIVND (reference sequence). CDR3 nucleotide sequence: TGTGCCAGTAGTTGGACAGGGGCTTCACCCCTCCACTTT. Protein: CASSWTGASPLHF.

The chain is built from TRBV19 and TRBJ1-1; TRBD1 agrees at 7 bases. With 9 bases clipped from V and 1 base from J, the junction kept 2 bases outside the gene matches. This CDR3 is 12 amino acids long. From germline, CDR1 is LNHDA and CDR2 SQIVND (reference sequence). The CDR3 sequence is CASRDRNTEAFF. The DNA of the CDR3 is TGTGCCAGCCGGGACAGGAACACTGAAGCTTTCTTT.

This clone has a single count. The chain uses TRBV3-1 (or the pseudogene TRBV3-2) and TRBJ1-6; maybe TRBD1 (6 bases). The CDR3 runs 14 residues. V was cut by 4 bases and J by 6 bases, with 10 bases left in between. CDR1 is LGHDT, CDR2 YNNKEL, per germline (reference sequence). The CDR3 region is CASSREGGNSPLHF. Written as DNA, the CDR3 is TGTGCCAGCAGCCGAGAAGGGGGTAATTCACCCCTCCACTTT.

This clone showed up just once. As DNA, the CDR3 is TGTGCCAGCACACAACGGGGGGGCCGGGGGGAAAAACTGTTTTTT. This codes for CASTQRGGRGEKLFF. This sequence joins TRBV6-5 and TRBJ1-4; perhaps TRBD1 as D (6 bases). V was trimmed by 7 bases and J by 8 bases, leaving 20 bases between them. The CDR3 loop spans 15 amino acids. Germline CDR1 is MNHEY and CDR2 is SVGAGI.

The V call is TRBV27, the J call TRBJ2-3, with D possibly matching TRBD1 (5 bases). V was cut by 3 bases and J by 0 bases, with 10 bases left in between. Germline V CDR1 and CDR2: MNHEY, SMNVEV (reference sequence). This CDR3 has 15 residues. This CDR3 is CASSFAGSSTDTQYF. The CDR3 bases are TGTGCCAGCAGTTTCGCAGGGTCTAGCACAGATACGCAGTATTTT.

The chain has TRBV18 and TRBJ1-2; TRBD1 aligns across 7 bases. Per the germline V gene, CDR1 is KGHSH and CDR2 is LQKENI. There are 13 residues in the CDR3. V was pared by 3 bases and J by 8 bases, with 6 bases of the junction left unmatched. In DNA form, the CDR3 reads TGTGCCAGCTCACCGACCACAGGGGAGGGCTACACCTTC. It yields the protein CASSPTTGEGYTF.

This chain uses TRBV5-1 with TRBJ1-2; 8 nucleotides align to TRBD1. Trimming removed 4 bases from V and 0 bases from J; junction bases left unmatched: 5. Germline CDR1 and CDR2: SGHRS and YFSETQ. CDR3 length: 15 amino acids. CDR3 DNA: TGCGCCAGCAGCCATGGGACAGGCCCTAACTATGGCTACACCTTC. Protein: CASSHGTGPNYGYTF.

Here the CDR3 reads CASSPDPRGSTNEKLFF. CDR3 coding DNA: TGTGCCAGCAGTCCGGACCCACGGGGATCAACTAATGAAAAACTGTTTTTT. J is TRBJ1-4 and V is TRBV6-6, with D hard to call. Trimming stripped 5 bases from V and 0 bases from J, with 16 bases between. Germline CDR1 reads MNHNY; CDR2 reads SVGAGI (reference sequence). The CDR3 consists of 17 residues.

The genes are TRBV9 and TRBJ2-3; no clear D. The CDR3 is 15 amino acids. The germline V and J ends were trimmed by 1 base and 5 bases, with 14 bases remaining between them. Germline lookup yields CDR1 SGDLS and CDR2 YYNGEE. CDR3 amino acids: CASSVSWVAKDTQYF. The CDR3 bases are TGTGCCAGCAGCGTAAGCTGGGTAGCAAAAGATACGCAGTATTTT. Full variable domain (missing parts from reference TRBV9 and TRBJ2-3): DSGVTQTPKHLITATGQRVTLRCSPRSGDLSVYWYQQSLDQGLQFLIQYYNGEERAKGNILERFSAQQFPDLHSELNLSSLELGDSALYFCASSVSWVAKDTQYFGPGTRLTVL.

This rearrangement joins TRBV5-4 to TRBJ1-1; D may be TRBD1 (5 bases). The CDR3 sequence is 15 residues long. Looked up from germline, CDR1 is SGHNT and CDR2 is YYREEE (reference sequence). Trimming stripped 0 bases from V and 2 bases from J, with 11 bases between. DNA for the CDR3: TGTGCCAGCAGCTTGGCCAAGGGGCCAAACACTGAAGCTTTCTTT. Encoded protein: CASSLAKGPNTEAFF.

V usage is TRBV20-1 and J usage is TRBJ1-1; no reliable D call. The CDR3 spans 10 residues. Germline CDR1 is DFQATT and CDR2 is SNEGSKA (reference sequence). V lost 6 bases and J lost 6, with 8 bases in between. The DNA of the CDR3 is TGCAGTGCCCTGGGCGCTGAAGCTTTCTTT. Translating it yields CSALGAEAFF.

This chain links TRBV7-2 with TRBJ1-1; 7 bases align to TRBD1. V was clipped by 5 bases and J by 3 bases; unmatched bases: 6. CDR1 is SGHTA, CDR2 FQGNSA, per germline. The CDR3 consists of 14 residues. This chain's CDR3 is CASSKPTGDTEAFF. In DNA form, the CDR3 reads TGTGCCAGCAGCAAGCCTACAGGGGACACTGAAGCTTTCTTT.